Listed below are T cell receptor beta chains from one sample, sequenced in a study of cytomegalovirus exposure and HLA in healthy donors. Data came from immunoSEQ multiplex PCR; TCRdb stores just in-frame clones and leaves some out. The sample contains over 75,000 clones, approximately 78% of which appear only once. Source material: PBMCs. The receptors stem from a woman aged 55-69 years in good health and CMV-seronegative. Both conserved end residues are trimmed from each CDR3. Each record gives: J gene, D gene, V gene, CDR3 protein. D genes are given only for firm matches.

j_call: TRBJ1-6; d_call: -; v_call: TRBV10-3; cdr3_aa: ATLEGFSSYNSPLH
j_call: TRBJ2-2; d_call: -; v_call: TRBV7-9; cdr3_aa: ATQGQKNTGELF
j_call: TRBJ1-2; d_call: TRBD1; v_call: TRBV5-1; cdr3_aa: ASSQNRGSNYGYT
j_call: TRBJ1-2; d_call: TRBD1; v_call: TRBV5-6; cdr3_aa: ASSRDRGRYGYT
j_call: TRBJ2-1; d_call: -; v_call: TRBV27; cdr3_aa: ASSFGGAYLGDEQF
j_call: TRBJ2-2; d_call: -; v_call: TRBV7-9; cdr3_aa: ASSPIGEAGELF
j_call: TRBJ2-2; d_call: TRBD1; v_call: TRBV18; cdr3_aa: AGTGTNTGELF
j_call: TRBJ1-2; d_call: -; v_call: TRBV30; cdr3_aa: AWSVSGEGYGYT
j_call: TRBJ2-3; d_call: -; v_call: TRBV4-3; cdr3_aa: ASSQNPKGYGTQY
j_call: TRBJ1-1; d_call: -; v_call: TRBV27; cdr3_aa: ASSLSLLLNTEAF
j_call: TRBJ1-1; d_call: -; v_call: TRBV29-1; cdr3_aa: SVESIMRDTEAF
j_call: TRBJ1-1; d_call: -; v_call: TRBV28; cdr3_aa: ASSFLKMGATEAF
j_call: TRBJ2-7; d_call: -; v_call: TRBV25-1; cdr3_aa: ASSSQGFEQY
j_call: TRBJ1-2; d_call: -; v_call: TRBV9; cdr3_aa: ASSVVAGSYGYT
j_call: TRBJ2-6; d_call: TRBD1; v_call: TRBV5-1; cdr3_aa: ASSSTGLGANVLT
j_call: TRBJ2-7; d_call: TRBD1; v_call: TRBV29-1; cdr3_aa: SVETGGVSYEQY
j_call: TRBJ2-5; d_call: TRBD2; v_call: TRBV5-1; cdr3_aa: ASSPGLVGTQY
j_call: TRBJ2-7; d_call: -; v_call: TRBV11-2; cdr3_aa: ASSRTAGAGWEQY
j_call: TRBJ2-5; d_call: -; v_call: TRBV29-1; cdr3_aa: SVVRQGGAETQY
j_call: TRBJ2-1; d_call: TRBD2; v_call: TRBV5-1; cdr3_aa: ASKAGGILINEQF
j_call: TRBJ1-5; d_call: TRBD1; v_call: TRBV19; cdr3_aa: ASSMGQYNQPQH
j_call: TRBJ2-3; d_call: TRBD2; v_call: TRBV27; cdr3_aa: ASRRRAGGRTDTQY
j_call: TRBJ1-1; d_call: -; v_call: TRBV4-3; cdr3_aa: ASSQGVYTEAF
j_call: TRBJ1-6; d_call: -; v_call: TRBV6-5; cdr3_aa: ASRWEGYNSPLH
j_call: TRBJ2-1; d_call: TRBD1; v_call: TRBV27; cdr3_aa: ASSLLDRGLGEQF
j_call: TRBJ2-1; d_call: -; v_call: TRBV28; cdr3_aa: ASSLFGEEQF